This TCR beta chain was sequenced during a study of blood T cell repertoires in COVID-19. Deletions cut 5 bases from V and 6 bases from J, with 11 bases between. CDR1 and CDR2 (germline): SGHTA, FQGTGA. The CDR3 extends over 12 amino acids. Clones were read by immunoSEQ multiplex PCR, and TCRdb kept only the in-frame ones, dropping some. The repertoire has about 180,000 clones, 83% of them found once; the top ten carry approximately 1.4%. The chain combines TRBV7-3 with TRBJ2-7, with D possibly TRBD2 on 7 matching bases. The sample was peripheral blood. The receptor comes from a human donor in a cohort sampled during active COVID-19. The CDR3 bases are TGTGCCAGCAGCCTGGGAGGGGGCGAGCAGTACTTC. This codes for CASSLGGGEQYF.